These 17 T cell receptor beta chains came from one sample sequenced in a study of identical twins. TCRdb analysed the 5' RACE reads with MiXCR anew, one entry per CDR3 protein. The table has roughly 720,000 distinct CDR3 sequences, around a sixth seen once. Separately, the same data were catalogued under a study of T cells expressing NK-cell markers.

The sample was PBMCs. These receptors were taken from a woman between 18 and 30 years old in good health.

The chain combines TRBV7-3 with TRBJ2-3; no clear D. Germline CDR1 is SGHTA and CDR2 is FQGTGA. The CDR3 runs 14 residues. Trimming took off 5 bases at V and 4 bases at J, with 13 bases between the two ends. The CDR3: CASSLLGPSDTQYF. DNA for the CDR3: TGTGCCAGCAGCCTCCTAGGACCGTCAGATACGCAGTATTTT.

This clonotype has more than one count but fewer than ten. The CDR3 loop reads CASSRLAGGRTYNEQFF. CDR3 nucleotide sequence: TGTGCCAGCAGCCGTTTAGCGGGAGGGCGCACCTACAATGAGCAGTTCTTC. The rearrangement links TRBV7-8 to TRBJ2-1; TRBD2 aligns across 11 bases. The CDR3 length is 17 residues. Germline assignment: CDR1 SGHVS and CDR2 FQNEAQ. The V segment lost 5 bases and the J segment 2 bases; nucleotides outside the gene matches: 8.

The sample holds one count of this clonotype. This chain links TRBV2 with TRBJ2-7; 9 bases line up with TRBD1. Germline V CDR1 and CDR2: SNHLY, FYNNEI. This CDR3 spans 20 amino acids. V lost 6 bases to trimming and J lost 0 bases; unmatched junction nucleotides: 21. The CDR3 DNA sequence: TGTGCCAGCAGGAGCCTAAACCAATTCCGGGACAGGGTCTTCTCCTACGAGCAGTACTTC. Protein product: CASRSLNQFRDRVFSYEQYF.

This clonotype was seen more than once but under ten times. The gene calls are TRBV11-2 and TRBJ2-2, with D possibly matching TRBD1 (6 bases). Germline assignment: CDR1 SGHAT and CDR2 FQNNGV. This CDR3 has 14 amino acids. V shed 4 bases and J shed 6 bases, with 12 bases lying between them. CDR3 protein: CASSSIGGSGELFF. CDR3 nucleotide sequence: TGTGCCAGCAGCTCAATAGGGGGATCCGGGGAGCTGTTTTTT.

J is TRBJ2-2 and V is TRBV9; no definite D call. Trimming cost V 3 bases and J 3 bases, with 3 bases left between them. CDR3 length: 12 amino acids. In germline, CDR1 is SGDLS, CDR2 YYNGEE. The CDR3 reads CASSAHTGELFF. As DNA, the CDR3 is TGTGCCAGCAGCGCTCACACCGGGGAGCTGTTTTTT. The variable domain in full, completed from reference TRBV9 and TRBJ2-2, reads DSGVTQTPKHLITATGQRVTLRCSPRSGDLSVYWYQQSLDQGLQFLIQYYNGEERAKGNILERFSAQQFPDLHSELNLSSLELGDSALYFCASSAHTGELFFGEGSRLTVL.

This clonotype appeared once. The J gene is TRBJ2-1, the V gene TRBV6-1; D might be TRBD2 (5 bases). V was pared by 6 bases and J by 8 bases, with 14 bases between. In germline, CDR1 is MNHNS, CDR2 SASEGT. The length of the CDR3 is 13 residues. The DNA of the CDR3 is TGTGCCAGCAGCGCCACTAGGATCCATGAGCAGTTCTTC. It codes for CASSATRIHEQFF.

This clonotype was counted a few times. V is TRBV20-1 and J is TRBJ2-3; possibly TRBD2 for D (6 bases). Germline assignment: CDR1 DFQATT and CDR2 SNEGSKA (reference sequence). There are 14 residues in the CDR3. Trimming took off 5 bases at V and 0 bases at J, with 12 bases between the two ends. The CDR3: CSASFGRSTDTQYF. In DNA form, the CDR3 reads TGCAGTGCTTCTTTTGGGAGGAGCACAGATACGCAGTATTTT.

The chain recombines TRBV6-1 with TRBJ2-1; D uncertain. The V gene's germline CDR1 is MNHNS and CDR2 SASEGT. V was cut by 6 bases and J by 5 bases, with 17 bases left in between. This CDR3 contains 15 residues. CDR3 amino acids: CASSLIPETNNEQFF. The CDR3 DNA sequence: TGTGCCAGCAGCCTGATCCCCGAAACAAACAATGAGCAGTTCTTC.

The V gene is TRBV6-1, the J gene TRBJ2-7, with D unresolved. Trimming cost V 8 bases and J 0 bases, with 17 bases left between them. The CDR3 runs to 15 residues. Germline-derived CDR1 and CDR2 are MNHNS and SASEGT. The CDR3 region has the DNA TGTGCCAGCGCAAGCCCAGGTGGTCTCTCCTACGAGCAGTACTTC. This translates into CASASPGGLSYEQYF.

The chain recombines TRBV2 with TRBJ2-7; D uncertain. Trimming shortened V by 1 base and J by 5 bases, and 18 bases separated the two germline ends. Germline CDR1 reads SNHLY; CDR2 reads FYNNEI. The CDR3 sequence is 16 residues long. CDR3 region: CASSEVGGNPRDEQYF. The DNA for the CDR3 is TGTGCCAGCAGTGAAGTAGGCGGCAACCCTCGGGACGAGCAGTACTTC.

The rearrangement uses TRBV24-1 and TRBJ2-3; a weak D match, TRBD1 (6 bases). Germline values: CDR1 KGHDR, CDR2 SFDVKD. Trimming cost V 4 bases and J 4 bases, with 14 bases left between them. The CDR3 extends over 15 amino acids. The DNA of the CDR3 is TGTGCCACCAGTGACCCGACAGGTAGCGCAGATACGCAGTATTTT. Its translation is CATSDPTGSADTQYF.

This clonotype has just a few counts. The chain recombines TRBV20-1 with TRBJ1-2, with D unclear. This CDR3 region has 11 residues. V lost 3 bases and J 8 bases, leaving 10 bases between the germline ends. Germline CDR1 reads DFQATT; CDR2 reads SNEGSKA (reference sequence). CDR3 coding DNA: TGCAGTGCTAGTCGCTGGCAGGGCTACACCTTC. Encoded protein: CSASRWQGYTF.

This clonotype was observed a handful of times. The chain couples TRBV5-5 to TRBJ2-7; no clear D gene. CDR3 length equals 14 residues. V lost 1 base and J 2 bases, leaving 10 bases between the germline ends. Germline values: CDR1 SGHKS, CDR2 YYEKEE (reference sequence). CDR3 in DNA: TGTGCCAGCAGCTTGCGGACGGAGCCCTACGAGCAGTACTTC. Protein sequence: CASSLRTEPYEQYF.

This clonotype was counted many times. The chain employs TRBV12-3 or TRBV12-4 and TRBJ2-3; tentatively, D is TRBD2 (6 bases). V lost 3 bases and J 1 base, leaving 8 bases between the germline ends. This CDR3 has 14 residues. CDR3 in DNA: TGTGCCAGCAGTTTCTCGGGGGGCACAGATACGCAGTATTTT. Protein product: CASSFSGGTDTQYF.

The chain couples TRBV7-3 to TRBJ1-2; 7 nucleotides line up with TRBD1. Germline V gives CDR1 SGHTA, CDR2 FQGTGA. The CDR3 loop spans 12 amino acids. V shed 4 bases, J shed 7 bases, and the junction held 3 bases outside the gene matches. Here the CDR3 reads CASSSGQTGYTF. In DNA, the CDR3 is TGTGCCAGCAGCTCGGGACAGACTGGCTACACCTTC.

This chain uses TRBV7-6 with TRBJ2-7; D not certain. The germline V gene has CDR1 SGHVS and CDR2 FNYEAQ. V lost 2 bases and J 0 bases, leaving 11 bases between the germline ends. This CDR3 region has 15 residues. The CDR3 sequence: CASSLRSAPSYEQYF. DNA for the CDR3: TGTGCCAGCAGCTTACGGTCAGCACCCTCCTACGAGCAGTACTTC.

The chain uses TRBV18 and TRBJ1-1; D may be TRBD1 (5 bases). V shed 2 bases and J shed 4 bases, with 14 bases lying between them. This CDR3 has 15 amino acids. The germline CDR1 and CDR2 sequences are KGHSH and LQKENI. The chain's CDR3 is CASSPWDRGSTEAFF. For the CDR3, the DNA is TGTGCCAGCTCACCATGGGACCGAGGAAGCACTGAAGCTTTCTTT.